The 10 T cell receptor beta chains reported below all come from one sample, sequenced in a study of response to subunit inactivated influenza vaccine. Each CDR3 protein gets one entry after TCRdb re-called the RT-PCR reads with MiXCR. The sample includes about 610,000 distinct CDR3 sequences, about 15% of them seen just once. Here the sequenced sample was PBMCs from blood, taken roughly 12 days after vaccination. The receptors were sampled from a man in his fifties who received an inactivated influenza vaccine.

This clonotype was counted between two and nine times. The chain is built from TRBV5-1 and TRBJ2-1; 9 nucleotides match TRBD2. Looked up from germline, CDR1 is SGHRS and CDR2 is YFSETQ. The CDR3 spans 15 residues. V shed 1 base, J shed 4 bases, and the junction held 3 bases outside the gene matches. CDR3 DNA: TGCGCCAGCAGCTTGAGACTAGCGGATTACAATGAGCAGTTCTTC. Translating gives CASSLRLADYNEQFF.

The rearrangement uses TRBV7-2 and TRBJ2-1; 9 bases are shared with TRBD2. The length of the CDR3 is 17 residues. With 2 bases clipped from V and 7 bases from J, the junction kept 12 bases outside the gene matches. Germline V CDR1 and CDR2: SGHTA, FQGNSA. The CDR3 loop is CASSLRGGIAGVNEQFF. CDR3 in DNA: TGTGCCAGCAGCTTAAGGGGGGGTATAGCGGGAGTTAATGAGCAGTTCTTC.

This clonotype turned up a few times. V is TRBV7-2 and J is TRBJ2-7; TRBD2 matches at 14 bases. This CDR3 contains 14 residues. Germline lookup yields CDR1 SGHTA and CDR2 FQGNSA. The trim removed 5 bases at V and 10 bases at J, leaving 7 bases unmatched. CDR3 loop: CASSPGLAGESQYF. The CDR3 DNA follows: TGTGCCAGCAGCCCGGGACTAGCGGGAGAATCTCAGTACTTC.

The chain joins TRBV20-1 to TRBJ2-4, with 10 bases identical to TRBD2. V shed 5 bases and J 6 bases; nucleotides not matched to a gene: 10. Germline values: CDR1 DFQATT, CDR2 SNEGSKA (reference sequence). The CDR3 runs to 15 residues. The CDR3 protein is CSAVSGRPDPNIQYF. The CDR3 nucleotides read TGCAGTGCTGTTAGCGGGAGGCCTGACCCAAACATTCAGTACTTC.

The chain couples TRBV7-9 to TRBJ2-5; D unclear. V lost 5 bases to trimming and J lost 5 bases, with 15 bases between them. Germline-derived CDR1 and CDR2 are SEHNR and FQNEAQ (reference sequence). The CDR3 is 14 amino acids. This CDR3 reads CASSHPGTWETQYF. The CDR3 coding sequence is TGTGCCAGCAGCCATCCGGGTACTTGGGAGACCCAGTACTTC.

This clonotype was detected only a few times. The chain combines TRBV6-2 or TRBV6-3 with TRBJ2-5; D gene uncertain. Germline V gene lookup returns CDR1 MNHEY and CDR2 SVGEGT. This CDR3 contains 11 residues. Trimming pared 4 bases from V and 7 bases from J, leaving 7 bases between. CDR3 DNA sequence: TGTGCCAGCAGTTCCCCGGTGACCCAGTACTTC. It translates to CASSSPVTQYF.

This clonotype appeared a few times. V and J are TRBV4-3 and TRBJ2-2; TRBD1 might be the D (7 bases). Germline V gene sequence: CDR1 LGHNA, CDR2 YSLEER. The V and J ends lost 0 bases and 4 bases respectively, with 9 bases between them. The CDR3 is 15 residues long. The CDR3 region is CASSQEQGGTGELFF. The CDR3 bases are TGCGCCAGCAGCCAAGAGCAGGGGGGCACCGGGGAGCTGTTTTTT.

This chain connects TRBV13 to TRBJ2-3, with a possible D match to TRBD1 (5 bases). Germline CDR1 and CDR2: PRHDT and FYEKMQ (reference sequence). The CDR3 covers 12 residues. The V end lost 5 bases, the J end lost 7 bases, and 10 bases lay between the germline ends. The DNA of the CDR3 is TGTGCCAGCAGCCCCGGACAAAATACGCAGTATTTT. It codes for CASSPGQNTQYF.

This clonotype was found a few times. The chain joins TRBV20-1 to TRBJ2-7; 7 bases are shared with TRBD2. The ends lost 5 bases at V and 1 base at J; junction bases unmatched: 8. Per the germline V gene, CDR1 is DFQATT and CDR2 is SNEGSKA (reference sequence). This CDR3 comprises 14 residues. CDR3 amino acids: CSARLAAVSYEQYF. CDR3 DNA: TGCAGTGCTCGGCTAGCGGCCGTTTCCTACGAGCAGTACTTC.

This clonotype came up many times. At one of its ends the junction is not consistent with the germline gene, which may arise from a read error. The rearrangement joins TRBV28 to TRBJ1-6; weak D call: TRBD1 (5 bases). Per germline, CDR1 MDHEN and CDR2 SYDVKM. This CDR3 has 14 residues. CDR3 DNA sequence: TGTGCCAGCAGTTCTCCAGGGTACAATTCCCCCCTCCACTTT. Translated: CASSSPGYNSPLHF.